These 4 T cell receptor beta chains came from one sample sequenced in a study of T cells in Graves' hyperthyroidism and ophthalmopathy. RNA transcripts provided the source from which TCR beta CDR3 regions were amplified. When the TCR CDR3 underwent first-round RT-PCR, the HTBI primer set was used. TCRdb reanalysed the multiplex PCR reads using MiXCR and keeps one entry per CDR3 protein. The sample yields over 450,000 distinct CDR3 sequences, under 20% seen once. Sequencing was carried out using blood. These receptors were collected from a woman aged 18-29 years with Graves' ophthalmopathy.

Worth noting for this clonotype: Just one base apart from a much larger clone, this may be a read error. V is TRBV29-1 and J is TRBJ1-2; D possibly corresponds to TRBD1 (5 bases). V lost 5 bases and J lost 3, with 16 bases in between. The germline V gene has CDR1 SQVTM and CDR2 ANQGSEA. The CDR3 is made up of 14 amino acids. CDR3 DNA: TGCAGCGTTAACAAGGGCAGGGTGGACTATGGCTACACCTTC. The encoded protein is CSVNKGRVDYGYTF.

This clonotype was seen ten or more times. The chain combines TRBV5-1 with TRBJ2-1; D gene uncertain. V lost 2 bases and J lost 0, with 9 bases in between. The CDR3 has 15 residues. CDR1 is SGHRS and CDR2 is YFSETQ in the germline V gene. The CDR3 spells CASSLDGVSYNEQFF. The DNA of the CDR3 is TGCGCCAGCAGCTTAGATGGGGTCTCCTACAATGAGCAGTTCTTC.

The rearrangement joins TRBV20-1 to TRBJ1-5; TRBD1 matches 7 bases. CDR3 length: 14 amino acids. Germline assignment: CDR1 DFQATT and CDR2 SNEGSKA (reference sequence). The junction had 4 bases not matched to a gene; V was cut back by 5 bases and J by 0 bases. In nucleotides, the CDR3 is TGCAGTGCTTATGGGACAGATAGCAATCAGCCCCAGCATTTT. Its protein product is CSAYGTDSNQPQHF.

This clonotype was counted many times. The V gene is TRBV5-1, the J gene TRBJ2-7; TRBD1 or TRBD2 may be the D gene (5 bases each). Between the trimmed V and J ends, which lost 0 bases and 1 base, there was a span of 14 bases. CDR3 length equals 16 residues. From germline, CDR1 is SGHRS and CDR2 YFSETQ. The chain's CDR3 is CASSLGSRERSYEQYF. For the CDR3, the DNA is TGCGCCAGCAGCTTGGGGAGCAGGGAGAGATCCTACGAGCAGTACTTC.